These 10 T cell receptor beta chains originate from one sample sequenced in a study of PD-1 blockade in classical Hodgkin lymphoma. Assay used: immunoSEQ multiplex PCR; TCRdb lists only in-frame clones, some missing. Seen here are 110,000 or so clones, around 89% observed once, and the top ten hold approximately 20%. All patients experienced relapse after autologous stem cell transplantation, and brentuximab vedotin exposure was variable. Here the sequenced sample was peripheral blood mononuclear cells (PBMCs), taken before the second cycle of nivolumab. The receptors derive from a human donor with classical Hodgkin lymphoma.

The chain has TRBV30 and TRBJ2-5, with D unclear. The germline V gene encodes CDR1 GTSNPN and CDR2 SVGIG (reference sequence). V lost 2 bases and J 1 base, leaving 20 bases between the germline ends. This CDR3 is built from 17 residues. The CDR3 is CAWSPGRVRTGQETQYF. The CDR3 DNA sequence: TGTGCCTGGAGTCCAGGTCGGGTTCGGACGGGCCAAGAGACCCAGTACTTC.

The chain joins TRBV6-6 to TRBJ1-2; tentatively, D is TRBD1 (6 bases). The germline V and J ends were trimmed by 6 bases and 3 bases, with 17 bases remaining between them. This CDR3 is built from 15 residues. Germline V gene lookup returns CDR1 MNHNY and CDR2 SVGAGI (reference sequence). CDR3 DNA sequence: TGTGCCAGCAGCTATACCAGACAGGCGGACTATGGCTACACCTTC. Protein: CASSYTRQADYGYTF.

This rearrangement joins TRBV19 to TRBJ2-1, with 10 bases fitting TRBD2. V gave up 2 bases and J gave up 7 bases; unmatched junction bases: 5. The CDR3 is 15 amino acids. CDR1 and CDR2 from the germline V gene are LNHDA and SQIVND (reference sequence). The CDR3 coding sequence is TGTGCCAGTAGTATAAGGAGCGGGAGGGCTAATGAGCAGTTCTTC. Its translation: CASSIRSGRANEQFF.

This clone was recorded a few times. The V call is TRBV5-5, the J call TRBJ1-2, with D unclear. This CDR3 is built from 12 residues. Germline CDR1 SGHKS, CDR2 YYEKEE (reference sequence). V lost 2 bases to trimming and J lost 6 bases, with 8 bases between them. The CDR3 region has the DNA TGTGCCAGCAGCTTTTCTGGGAATGGCTACACCTTC. Protein: CASSFSGNGYTF.

This clone was seen more than once but under ten times. This chain uses TRBV6-5 with TRBJ1-1; TRBD1 might be the D (6 bases). V shed 7 bases and J shed 1 base, with 13 bases lying between them. Per the germline V gene, CDR1 is MNHEY and CDR2 is SVGAGI. The CDR3 has 14 residues. In DNA, the CDR3 is TGTGCCAGCACCCGGGGCAGGGGGAACACTGAAGCTTTCTTT. Residues: CASTRGRGNTEAFF.

The V call is TRBV14, the J call TRBJ2-1; 10 positions match TRBD2. Per the germline V gene, CDR1 is SGHDN and CDR2 is FVKESK. CDR3 length: 16 amino acids. Trimming cost V 5 bases and J 4 bases; bases outside gene matches: 8. CDR3 DNA: TGTGCCAGCAGCAGCGAAGGACTAGCGGATTACAATGAGCAGTTCTTC. This encodes CASSSEGLADYNEQFF.

The chain joins TRBV2 to TRBJ1-5, with D unclear. The CDR3 is 12 residues long. Germline V gives CDR1 SNHLY, CDR2 FYNNEI. The V end lost 2 bases, the J end lost 12 bases, and 11 bases lay between the germline ends. The CDR3 region is CASSENPQSQHF. The CDR3 coding sequence is TGTGCCAGCAGTGAAAATCCCCAGAGCCAGCATTTT.

V gene TRBV30 combines with J gene TRBJ1-6; 7 positions agree with TRBD1. V lost 8 bases, J lost 8 bases, and 9 bases stayed unmatched. This CDR3 is built from 13 residues. Germline V CDR1 and CDR2: GTSNPN, SVGIG (reference sequence). The CDR3: CAGTGTVHSPLHF. In DNA, the CDR3 is TGTGCCGGAACCGGGACAGTACATTCACCCCTCCACTTT. Full variable domain (rest looked up from reference TRBV30 and TRBJ1-6): SQTIHQWPATLVQPVGSPLSLECTVEGTSNPNLYWYRQAAGRGLQLLFYSVGIGQISSEVPQNLSASRPQDRQFILSSKKLLLSDSGFYLCAGTGTVHSPLHFGNGTRLTVT.

V usage is TRBV15 and J usage is TRBJ2-5, with TRBD1 matching 9 bases. The CDR3 contains 17 residues. Germline V lookup: CDR1 LNHNV, CDR2 YYDKDF (reference sequence). Trimming cost V 3 bases and J 4 bases; bases outside gene matches: 12. The CDR3 nucleotides read TGTGCCACCAGCAGGGAGGGCGGGACAGGGCCGGGAGAGACCCAGTACTTC. It yields the protein CATSREGGTGPGETQYF.

CDR3 sequence (DNA): TGCGCCAGCAGCATGGACAGGGTGGATGAGCAGTTCTTC. Amino acids: CASSMDRVDEQFF. The gene calls are TRBV5-1 and TRBJ2-1, with 8 bases fitting TRBD1. This CDR3 has 13 residues. The J segment lost 8 bases and the V segment lost 4 bases, leaving 5 bases of the junction unmatched. Germline assignment: CDR1 SGHRS and CDR2 YFSETQ.